These 18 T cell receptor beta chains share one sample of origin, sequenced in a study of graft-versus-host responses after intestinal transplantation. For these TCRs, the target antigens are not known. The method was immunoSEQ multiplex PCR; TCRdb's version includes in-frame clones alone and lacks a portion of them. The sample holds around 49,000 clones, 70% to 90% seen once. Here the sequenced sample was unstimulated CD4+ T cells sorted from spleen or lymph node cells, taken before transplant. The receptors here all came from a human donor who was the organ donor for an intestinal transplant.

V usage is TRBV10-2 and J usage is TRBJ1-5, with TRBD1 as a possible D gene (6 bases). CDR3 length: 13 residues. V lost 7 bases to trimming and J lost 4 bases, with 11 bases between them. Germline loops: CDR1 WSHSY, CDR2 SAAADI. The CDR3 protein is CASIGQMNQPQHF. DNA for the CDR3: TGCGCCAGCATCGGACAGATGAATCAGCCCCAGCATTTT.

This clone turned up a few times. This chain links TRBV28 with TRBJ2-7; D not certain. Germline lookup yields CDR1 MDHEN and CDR2 SYDVKM. This CDR3 has 13 amino acids. The V gene lost 5 bases and the J gene lost 5 bases, with 13 bases spanning the gap. CDR3 in amino acids: CASSPPRNDEQYF. DNA for the CDR3: TGTGCCAGCAGTCCCCCCAGGAATGACGAGCAGTACTTC.

This chain joins TRBV6-5 and TRBJ1-5; a weak D match, TRBD1 (5 bases). The germline V gene encodes CDR1 MNHEY and CDR2 SVGAGI. V was cut by 7 bases and J by 7 bases, with 14 bases left in between. This CDR3 comprises 13 residues. CDR3 region: CASIGQGGQPQHF. The CDR3 nucleotides are TGTGCCAGCATCGGGCAGGGTGGGCAGCCCCAGCATTTT.

The chain carries TRBV28 and TRBJ1-5; D remains unclear. Trimming removed 3 bases from V and 0 bases from J, with 3 bases in between. This CDR3 comprises 13 residues. Germline CDR1 is MDHEN and CDR2 is SYDVKM. The CDR3 bases are TGTGCCAGCAGTTTTTATAGCAATCAGCCCCAGCATTTT. Translated, it gives CASSFYSNQPQHF.

The chain recombines TRBV11-2 with TRBJ1-1; 9 bases align to TRBD1. The CDR3 contains 14 residues. Germline loops: CDR1 SGHAT, CDR2 FQNNGV. After removal of 5 bases from V and 4 bases from J, the junction contained 5 bases not matched to a gene. The CDR3 region is CASSKGQGSTEAFF. CDR3 DNA: TGTGCCAGCAGCAAGGGACAGGGTTCCACTGAAGCTTTCTTT.

The gene calls are TRBV9 and TRBJ2-1, with unresolved D. The CDR3 covers 15 residues. The V gene lost 2 bases and the J gene lost 0 bases, with 9 bases spanning the gap. CDR1 and CDR2 from the germline V gene are SGDLS and YYNGEE. CDR3 nucleotide sequence: TGTGCCAGCAGCGTTAGCCTAAGCTCCTACAATGAGCAGTTCTTC. Translated, it gives CASSVSLSSYNEQFF. Based on the CDR3 plus reference TRBV9 and TRBJ2-1, the full variable domain is DSGVTQTPKHLITATGQRVTLRCSPRSGDLSVYWYQQSLDQGLQFLIQYYNGEERAKGNILERFSAQQFPDLHSELNLSSLELGDSALYFCASSVSLSSYNEQFFGPGTRLTVL.

V gene TRBV2 combines with J gene TRBJ2-3; possibly TRBD2 for D (6 bases). Looked up from germline, CDR1 is SNHLY and CDR2 is FYNNEI. V dropped 7 bases and J dropped 7 bases, with 9 bases sitting between them. The CDR3 runs to 11 residues. Written as DNA, the CDR3 is TGTGCCAGCACTAGCGCATATACGCAGTATTTT. This sequence encodes CASTSAYTQYF.

The chain has TRBV7-3 and TRBJ2-3, with D tentatively TRBD2 (7 bases). V was pared by 4 bases and J by 0 bases, with 17 bases between. Germline assignment: CDR1 SGHTA and CDR2 FQGTGA. The CDR3 contains 17 residues. CDR3: CASSSRGGRWSTDTQYF. CDR3 nucleotides: TGTGCCAGCAGCTCAAGGGGGGGGCGGTGGAGCACAGATACGCAGTATTTT.

The rearrangement uses TRBV28 and TRBJ1-1, with no clear D. There are 16 residues in the CDR3. V lost 5 bases to trimming and J lost 0 bases, with 16 bases between them. Looked up from germline, CDR1 is MDHEN and CDR2 is SYDVKM. The CDR3 spells CASSPNILAMNTEAFF. CDR3 sequence (DNA): TGTGCCAGCAGTCCTAATATATTAGCTATGAACACTGAAGCTTTCTTT.

The chain links TRBV19 to TRBJ2-7; tentatively, D is TRBD2 (6 bases). Deletions cut 4 bases from V and 0 bases from J, with 13 bases between. CDR1 is LNHDA, CDR2 SQIVND, per germline (reference sequence). The CDR3 is 15 amino acids. The CDR3 sequence is CASSTHRTTSYEQYF. The CDR3 DNA reads as TGTGCCAGTAGTACCCACCGGACTACCTCCTACGAGCAGTACTTC.

The chain is built from TRBV6-6 and TRBJ2-3; 11 nucleotides align to TRBD1. The length of the CDR3 is 16 residues. J was trimmed by 4 bases and V by 4 bases; bases with no gene match: 7. Germline-derived CDR1 and CDR2 are MNHNY and SVGAGI (reference sequence). For the CDR3, the DNA is TGTGCCAGCAGTTTGGACAGGGGGCGCCCGGCAGATACGCAGTATTTT. This sequence encodes CASSLDRGRPADTQYF.

V gene TRBV2 combines with J gene TRBJ1-1, with TRBD1 matching over 11 bases. Losses at the gene ends were 5 bases for V and 0 bases for J; bases not matched to a gene: 5. The CDR3 contains 16 residues. Germline CDR1 SNHLY, CDR2 FYNNEI. The CDR3 DNA sequence: TGTGCCAGCAGTCAAGGGACAGGGGGACTGAACACTGAAGCTTTCTTT. It is translated as CASSQGTGGLNTEAFF.

The CDR3 DNA reads TGTGCCAGCACTCAGATAACTGAAGCTTTCTTT. It specifies CASTQITEAFF. The chain recombines TRBV2 with TRBJ1-1, with unresolved D. Per the germline V gene, CDR1 is SNHLY and CDR2 is FYNNEI. V dropped 7 bases and J dropped 5 bases, with 8 bases sitting between them. The CDR3 length is 11 residues.

V usage is TRBV27 and J usage is TRBJ1-1; unclear D gene. CDR1 is MNHEY and CDR2 is SMNVEV in the germline V gene (reference sequence). V lost 7 bases and J lost 4, with 16 bases in between. This CDR3 is built from 14 residues. The CDR3 region has the DNA TGTGCCAGCAAACAGAAGAGGGAGAGCACTGAAGCTTTCTTT. Its translation: CASKQKRESTEAFF.

The chain carries TRBV11-3 and TRBJ2-7; maybe TRBD1 (5 bases). This CDR3 spans 18 amino acids. Germline V CDR1 and CDR2: SGHNT, YENEEA. V lost 2 bases and J lost 12, with 32 bases in between. The DNA for the CDR3 is TGTGCCAGCAGCTTATTCCCGCCGTCACTATTAAGGGGCTCGAACCTGTACTTC. Protein product: CASSLFPPSLLRGSNLYF.

The chain is built from TRBV25-1 and TRBJ2-5; D perhaps matches TRBD2 (5 bases). Trimming pared 1 base from V and 1 base from J, leaving 13 bases between. The CDR3 is 16 amino acids. In germline, CDR1 is MGHDK, CDR2 SYGVNS. The CDR3 sequence is CASSEWSERSQETQYF. The CDR3 nucleotides are TGTGCCAGCAGTGAATGGTCGGAGCGGAGCCAAGAGACCCAGTACTTC.

The chain combines TRBV10-3 with TRBJ1-5; TRBD1 matches at 9 bases. From germline, CDR1 is ENHRY and CDR2 SYGVKD. CDR3 size: 15 residues. Trimming took 2 bases from V and 3 from J; bases not matched to a gene: 2. The CDR3 is CAISERQGDNQPQHF. CDR3 nucleotides: TGTGCCATCAGTGAGAGACAGGGGGACAATCAGCCCCAGCATTTT.

The chain recombines TRBV2 with TRBJ2-3; the match to TRBD1 covers 11 bases. Germline loops: CDR1 SNHLY, CDR2 FYNNEI. The V gene end was trimmed by 7 bases and the J gene end by 4 bases; junction bases not matched to a gene: 1. This CDR3 is built from 13 residues. This CDR3 is CASTGQGADTQYF. CDR3 DNA sequence: TGTGCCAGCACGGGACAGGGGGCAGATACGCAGTATTTT.